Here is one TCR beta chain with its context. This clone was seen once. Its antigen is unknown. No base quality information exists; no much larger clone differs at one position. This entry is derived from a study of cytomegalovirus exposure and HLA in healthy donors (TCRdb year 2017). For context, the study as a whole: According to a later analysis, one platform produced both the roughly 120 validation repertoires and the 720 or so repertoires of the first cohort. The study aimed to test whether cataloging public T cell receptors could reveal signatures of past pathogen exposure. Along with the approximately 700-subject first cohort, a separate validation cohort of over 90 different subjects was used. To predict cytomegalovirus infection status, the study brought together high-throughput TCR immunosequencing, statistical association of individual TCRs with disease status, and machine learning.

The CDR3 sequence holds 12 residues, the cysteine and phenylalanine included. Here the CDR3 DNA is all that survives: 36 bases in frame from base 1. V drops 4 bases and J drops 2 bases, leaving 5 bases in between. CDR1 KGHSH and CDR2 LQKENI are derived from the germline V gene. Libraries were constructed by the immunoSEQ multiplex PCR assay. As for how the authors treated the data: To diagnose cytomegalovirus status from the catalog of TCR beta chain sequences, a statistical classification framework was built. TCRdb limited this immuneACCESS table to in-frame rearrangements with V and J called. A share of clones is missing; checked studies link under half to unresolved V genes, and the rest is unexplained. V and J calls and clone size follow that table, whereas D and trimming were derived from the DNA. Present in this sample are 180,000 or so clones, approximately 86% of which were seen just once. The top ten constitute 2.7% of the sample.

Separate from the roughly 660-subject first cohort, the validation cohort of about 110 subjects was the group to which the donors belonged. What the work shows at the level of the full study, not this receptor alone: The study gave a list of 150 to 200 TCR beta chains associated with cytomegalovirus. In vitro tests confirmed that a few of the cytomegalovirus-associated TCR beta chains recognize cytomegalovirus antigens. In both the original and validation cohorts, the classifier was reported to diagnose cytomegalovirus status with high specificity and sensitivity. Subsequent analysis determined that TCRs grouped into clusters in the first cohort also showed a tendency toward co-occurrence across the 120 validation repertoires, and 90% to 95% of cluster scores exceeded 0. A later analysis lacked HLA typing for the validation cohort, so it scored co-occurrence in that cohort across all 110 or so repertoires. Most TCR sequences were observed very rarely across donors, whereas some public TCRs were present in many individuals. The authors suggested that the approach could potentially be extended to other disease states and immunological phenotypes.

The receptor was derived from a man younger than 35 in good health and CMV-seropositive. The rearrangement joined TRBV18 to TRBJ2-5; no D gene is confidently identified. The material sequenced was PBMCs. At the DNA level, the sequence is TGTGCCAGCTCACTAGAGCAAGAGACCCAGTACTTC. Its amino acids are CASSLEQETQYF.